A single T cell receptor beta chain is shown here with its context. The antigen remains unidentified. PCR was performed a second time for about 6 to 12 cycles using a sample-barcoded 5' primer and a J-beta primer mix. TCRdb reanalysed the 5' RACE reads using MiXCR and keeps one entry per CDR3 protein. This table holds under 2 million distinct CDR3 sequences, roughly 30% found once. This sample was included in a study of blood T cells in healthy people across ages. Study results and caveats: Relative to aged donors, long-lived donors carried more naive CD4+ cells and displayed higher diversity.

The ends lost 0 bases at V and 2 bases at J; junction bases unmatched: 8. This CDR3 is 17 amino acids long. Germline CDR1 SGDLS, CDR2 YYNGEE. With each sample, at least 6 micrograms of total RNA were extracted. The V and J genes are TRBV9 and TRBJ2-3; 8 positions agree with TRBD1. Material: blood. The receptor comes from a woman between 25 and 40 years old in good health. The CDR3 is CASSVEGTGGSTDTQYF. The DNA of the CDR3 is TGTGCCAGCAGCGTAGAGGGGACAGGCGGATCCACAGATACGCAGTATTTT.